One and the same sample provided the 20 T cell receptor beta chains below, sequenced in a study of identical twins listed by TCRdb under 2016. The method was 5' RACE. Reads for this sample came from an Illumina HiSeq 2000. The public reads were run again by TCRdb, first through fastp at Q25 and then through MiXCR, and only productive beta chains were kept. CDR3 protein sequences are deduplicated, and each keeps its most common genes and DNA. A total of around 570,000 distinct CDR3 sequences appear in this sample, nearly 10% of them only once. Clones ranked in the top ten supply 2.5% to 3.5% of the sample. This same sample was also taken into another study, of yellow fever vaccine responses in identical twins.

Sample: PBMCs. All receptors derive from a woman under 30 in good health.

The chain joins TRBV7-9 to TRBJ2-1; D not resolved. Per the germline V gene, CDR1 is SEHNR and CDR2 is FQNEAQ (reference sequence). Trimming cost V 3 bases and J 11 bases, with 20 bases left between them. This CDR3 region has 15 residues. As DNA, the CDR3 is TGTGCCAGCAGCTTGGCCGTGGCACCAGACCGAAAGCAGTTCTTC. As protein: CASSLAVAPDRKQFF.

This chain links TRBV2 with TRBJ2-7, with 7 bases matching TRBD2. Looked up from germline, CDR1 is SNHLY and CDR2 is FYNNEI. The CDR3 is made up of 14 amino acids. V lost 8 bases and J lost 6; bases outside the gene matches: 13. The DNA for the CDR3 is TGTGCCAGCTCGGGGAGGGAGCATCCCGGCGAGCAGTACTTC. This sequence encodes CASSGREHPGEQYF.

The rearrangement joins TRBV11-2 to TRBJ2-5, with D unresolved. V gave up 2 bases and J gave up 4 bases, with 14 bases separating them. The CDR3 contains 15 residues. Germline values: CDR1 SGHAT, CDR2 FQNNGV. CDR3 sequence: CASSLTTGSRETQYF. The CDR3 DNA follows: TGTGCCAGCAGCTTAACAACGGGTAGCCGAGAGACCCAGTACTTC.

The sample holds many counts of this clonotype. J is TRBJ2-7 and V is TRBV29-1, with TRBD2 matching 9 bases. The CDR3 runs 13 residues. Germline V gene sequence: CDR1 SQVTM, CDR2 ANQGSEA. The V gene end was trimmed by 5 bases and the J gene end by 3 bases; junction bases not matched to a gene: 5. The CDR3 region is CSVRGSGSYEQYF. The DNA of the CDR3 is TGCAGCGTTAGGGGTAGCGGGAGCTACGAGCAGTACTTC.

This clonotype was recorded many times. This chain connects TRBV7-9 to TRBJ2-7, with 9 bases matching TRBD1. The V and J ends lost 4 bases and 6 bases, in that order; junction bases with no gene match: 7. The germline gives CDR1 SEHNR, CDR2 FQNEAQ (reference sequence). The CDR3 is 14 residues long. The CDR3 is CASSSTGTGFEQYF. CDR3 sequence (DNA): TGTGCCAGCAGCTCGACCGGGACAGGGTTCGAGCAGTACTTC.

This clonotype was counted once. CDR3: CASSYLGLAGTTDTQYF. Written as DNA, the CDR3 is TGTGCCAGCAGCTACCTTGGACTAGCGGGGACCACAGATACGCAGTATTTT. V and J are TRBV5-8 and TRBJ2-3; TRBD2 aligns across 12 bases. This CDR3 spans 17 amino acids. Germline trimming cut 3 bases from V and 2 bases from J; bases unmatched to any gene: 7. CDR1 and CDR2 (germline): SGHTS, YDEGEE.

This clonotype was seen repeatedly, ten times or more. The chain couples TRBV5-8 to TRBJ2-5; tentative D call: TRBD2 (6 bases). V was pared by 2 bases and J by 5 bases, with 13 bases between. Per germline, CDR1 SGHTS and CDR2 YDEGEE. The CDR3 is 14 amino acids. The CDR3 region has the DNA TGTGCCAGCAGCTTCGGAGGGGACGAGGAGACCCAGTACTTC. It yields the protein CASSFGGDEETQYF.

This clonotype was recorded a few times. This chain uses TRBV7-8 with TRBJ2-3; D could derive from TRBD1 or TRBD2 (5 bases each). CDR1 and CDR2 from the germline V gene are SGHVS and FQNEAQ. This CDR3 region has 16 residues. V shed 5 bases and J shed 2 bases, with 17 bases lying between them. This CDR3 reads CASSPPWGSDTDTQYF. The DNA for the CDR3 is TGTGCCAGCAGCCCCCCATGGGGGAGTGACACAGATACGCAGTATTTT.

The table lists this clonotype with many counts. The rearrangement uses TRBV15 and TRBJ2-5; TRBD1 aligns across 8 bases. Germline-derived CDR1 and CDR2 are LNHNV and YYDKDF (reference sequence). V lost 6 bases and J lost 5; bases outside the gene matches: 8. The CDR3 totals 14 residues. CDR3 loop: CATRARTGQETQYF. The CDR3 nucleotides read TGTGCCACCAGGGCCAGGACAGGGCAGGAGACCCAGTACTTC.

The chain combines TRBV19 with TRBJ1-1; D might be TRBD1 (6 bases). The ends were cut back, 6 bases at V and 3 bases at J, with 14 bases in the middle. The germline gives CDR1 LNHDA, CDR2 SQIVND (reference sequence). The CDR3 is 14 amino acids. CDR3 loop: CASRQRGWDTEAFF. The CDR3, as DNA: TGTGCCAGTAGACAGAGGGGGTGGGACACTGAAGCTTTCTTT.

This chain's CDR3 is CSARDFDNQDTEAFF. DNA for the CDR3: TGCAGTGCTAGAGACTTCGACAATCAGGACACTGAAGCTTTCTTT. The chain links TRBV20-1 to TRBJ1-1; D not certain. The CDR3 is 15 amino acids. Trimming took 0 bases from V and 3 from J, leaving 14 bases between them. CDR1 and CDR2 (germline): DFQATT, SNEGSKA (reference sequence).

This clonotype was detected a few times. This sequence joins TRBV20-1 and TRBJ2-7, with D uncertain. The germline CDR1 and CDR2 sequences are DFQATT and SNEGSKA (reference sequence). Trimming stripped 0 bases from V and 0 bases from J, with 12 bases between. The CDR3 consists of 15 residues. CDR3 amino acids: CSARDGLSSSYEQYF. DNA for the CDR3: TGCAGTGCTAGAGACGGGCTGTCATCCTCCTACGAGCAGTACTTC.

The CDR3 bases are TGTGCCAGCAGTGCCCGCATTTTGACTAGCGGGAGCAATGAGCAGTTCTTC. Translating gives CASSARILTSGSNEQFF. The chain employs TRBV6-4 and TRBJ2-1, with 12 bases matching TRBD2. Germline V gene sequence: CDR1 MRHNA, CDR2 SNTAGT. V lost 4 bases to trimming and J lost 6 bases; unmatched junction nucleotides: 10. CDR3 size: 17 residues.

This clonotype showed up many times. The chain recombines TRBV7-3 with TRBJ2-3, with 7 bases fitting TRBD2. Losses at the gene ends were 0 bases for V and 7 bases for J; bases not matched to a gene: 4. Germline CDR1 reads SGHTA; CDR2 reads FQGTGA. This CDR3 region has 14 residues. CDR3 nucleotides: TGTGCCAGCAGCTTAACTAGCGGGCTGAATACGCAGTATTTT. It encodes CASSLTSGLNTQYF. Based on the CDR3 plus reference TRBV7-3 and TRBJ2-3, the full variable domain is GAGVSQTPSNKVTEKGKYVELRCDPISGHTALYWYRQSLGQGPEFLIYFQGTGAADDSGLPNDRFFAVRPEGSVSTLKIQRTERGDSAVYLCASSLTSGLNTQYFGPGTRLTVL.

In this sample, this clonotype turned up many times. The chain uses TRBV20-1 and TRBJ2-7; D is undetermined. The CDR3 spans 12 residues. Germline CDR1 reads DFQATT; CDR2 reads SNEGSKA (reference sequence). V lost 6 bases, J lost 0 bases, and 9 bases lay in between. CDR3 residues: CSARASSYEQYF. The DNA for the CDR3 is TGCAGTGCCCGGGCGAGCTCCTACGAGCAGTACTTC.

The chain employs TRBV20-1 and TRBJ1-5, with D tentatively TRBD1 (5 bases). CDR1 DFQATT and CDR2 SNEGSKA come from the germline V gene (reference sequence). This CDR3 spans 15 amino acids. V was shortened by 5 bases and J by 0 bases, with 14 bases between the two germline ends. The CDR3 reads CSALMGGYSNQPQHF. The DNA for the CDR3 is TGCAGTGCTCTGATGGGGGGATATAGCAATCAGCCCCAGCATTTT.

The CDR3, as DNA: TGTGCCGTTAGCGGGGAGTCCTACGAGCAGTACTTC. Residues: CAVSGESYEQYF. The chain links TRBV6-6 to TRBJ2-7, with TRBD2 matching 8 bases. With V trimmed by 11 bases and J by 1 base, 4 bases remained unmatched. Germline CDR1 reads MNHNY; CDR2 reads SVGAGI (reference sequence). This CDR3 spans 12 amino acids.

This clonotype has only a few counts. The chain links TRBV5-1 to TRBJ2-7; weak D call: TRBD1 (6 bases). Trimming took 4 bases from V and 2 from J, leaving 10 bases between them. CDR3 length: 13 residues. Germline CDR1 SGHRS, CDR2 YFSETQ. CDR3 coding DNA: TGCGCCAGCAGCCATCCAGGGGCCTACGAGCAGTACTTC. This translates into CASSHPGAYEQYF.

The chain links TRBV30 to TRBJ2-1; the D is unclear. Trimming shortened V by 2 bases and J by 0 bases, and 2 bases separated the two germline ends. Germline CDR1 reads GTSNPN; CDR2 reads SVGIG (reference sequence). This CDR3 comprises 12 residues. The CDR3 sequence: CAWSPSYNEQFF. The CDR3 DNA reads as TGTGCCTGGAGTCCCTCCTACAATGAGCAGTTCTTC.

This clonotype was detected only a few times. The genes are TRBV27 and TRBJ2-1, with D maybe TRBD2 (6 bases). Trimming removed 3 bases at V and 4 bases at J, with 10 bases between. Per germline, CDR1 MNHEY and CDR2 SMNVEV (reference sequence). CDR3 length: 14 amino acids. Here the CDR3 reads CASSFGLAYNEQFF. The CDR3, as DNA: TGTGCCAGCAGTTTTGGGCTAGCGTACAATGAGCAGTTCTTC.